These 22 T cell receptor beta chains share one sample of origin, sequenced in a study of human T cells and chemical hapten exposure (dated by TCRdb to about 2021). The protocol used for the library was RACE. Sequenced using a NextSeq 500. TCRdb ran its own pipeline on the public reads, namely fastp trimming at Q25 and MiXCR clone calling, and kept in-frame beta chains. Each CDR3 protein gets just one entry, which takes the most common genes and DNA from the rows behind it. This sample is represented by 65,000 or so distinct CDR3 sequences; about 6% of them were singletons. The ten largest clones capture 3% to 4% of the sample. Taken with the paper, the label for time point translates to: healthy volunteer bleed at 6 weeks. Unfractionated whole blood was collected in Tempus Blood RNA tubes, and total RNA was extracted from that blood. Sequenced input: whole blood. Every receptor here comes from a female donor in good health. Some clones in this sample may be carry-over from other donors' samples.

This clonotype was picked up many times. The J gene is TRBJ2-1, the V gene TRBV20-1, with 7 bases identical to TRBD2. The germline V gene has CDR1 DFQATT and CDR2 SNEGSKA (reference sequence). J gave up 0 bases and V 1 base, and 3 bases lay outside the gene matches. The CDR3 runs to 15 residues. The CDR3 spells CSARGWGGSYNEQFF. Here the CDR3 DNA reads TGCAGTGCTAGAGGTTGGGGGGGCTCCTACAATGAGCAGTTCTTC.

At least ten counts were recorded for this clonotype. The V and J genes are TRBV2 and TRBJ2-1; D gene unclear. The CDR3 has 14 amino acids. V was shortened by 3 bases and J by 5 bases, with 11 bases between the two germline ends. Germline V gene lookup returns CDR1 SNHLY and CDR2 FYNNEI. CDR3 in DNA: TGTGCCAGCAGTGAGTCAGTACAAAACAATGAGCAGTTCTTC. It is translated as CASSESVQNNEQFF.

The chain links TRBV12-3 or TRBV12-4 to TRBJ1-1; 7 nucleotides align to TRBD1. V shed 6 bases, J shed 3 bases, and the junction held 4 bases outside the gene matches. The CDR3 spans 13 residues. The CDR3 sequence is CASRQGMDTEAFF. The CDR3 DNA reads TGTGCCAGCAGACAGGGGATGGACACTGAAGCTTTCTTT.

This clonotype was detected many times. The chain is built from TRBV6-4 and TRBJ2-3, with 8 bases identical to TRBD1. V trimming: 2 bases; J trimming: 4 bases; junction bases outside the gene matches: 2. This CDR3 is built from 14 residues. Germline CDR1 MRHNA, CDR2 SNTAGT. The CDR3 DNA reads TGTGCCAGCAGTGACGGACAGGGCGCAGATACGCAGTATTTT. Protein: CASSDGQGADTQYF.

This clonotype appeared a few times. J is TRBJ2-5 and V is TRBV9; unclear D gene. With 0 bases removed from V and 2 bases from J, the gap between germline ends came to 5 bases. Germline V gene data show CDR1 as SGDLS and CDR2 as YYNGEE. The CDR3 length is 13 residues. The CDR3 region is CASSVDGQETQYF. The CDR3 region has the DNA TGTGCCAGCAGCGTAGACGGACAAGAGACCCAGTACTTC.

This clonotype was counted only a few times. This sequence joins TRBV5-6 and TRBJ1-1, with 7 bases aligning to TRBD1. Germline V gives CDR1 SGHDT, CDR2 YYEEEE. The CDR3 has 14 amino acids. Unmatched junction bases numbered 6, after V lost 3 bases and J lost 4 bases. The CDR3 sequence: CASSYQGVTTEAFF. The CDR3 DNA reads as TGTGCCAGCAGCTATCAGGGGGTGACCACTGAAGCTTTCTTT.

In its sample, this clonotype was seen many times. The chain employs TRBV12-3 or TRBV12-4 and TRBJ2-1; D gene unclear. The ends were cut back, 5 bases at V and 6 bases at J, with 8 bases in the middle. The CDR3 totals 12 residues. The CDR3 sequence: CASSPHRNEQFF. The CDR3 DNA reads as TGTGCCAGCAGTCCCCATCGCAATGAGCAGTTCTTC.

The CDR3: CASRPSHQPISYEQYF. Here the CDR3 DNA reads TGTGCCAGCAGACCATCCCATCAGCCTATCTCCTACGAGCAGTACTTC. The V gene is TRBV28, the J gene TRBJ2-7; the D is unclear. Germline V gene lookup returns CDR1 MDHEN and CDR2 SYDVKM. The CDR3 extends over 16 amino acids. V dropped 6 bases and J dropped 0 bases, with 18 bases sitting between them.

This clonotype showed up many times. The chain links TRBV15 to TRBJ2-3, with 10 bases fitting TRBD1. V was clipped by 1 base and J by 4 bases; unmatched bases: 8. Looked up from germline, CDR1 is LNHNV and CDR2 is YYDKDF (reference sequence). The CDR3 runs 17 residues. CDR3 DNA sequence: TGTGCCACCAGCAGAGCAGAAGTCGGGACAGGGGCAGATACGCAGTATTTT. It is translated as CATSRAEVGTGADTQYF.

This clonotype was detected a few times. Sequence at one end of the junction differs from germline and may be a read error. The J gene is TRBJ2-7, the V gene TRBV5-6; TRBD2 might be the D (7 bases). Germline values: CDR1 SGHDT, CDR2 YYEEEE. The CDR3 has 15 amino acids. The CDR3 protein is CASRLGGTPTYEQYF. CDR3 DNA sequence: TGTGCCAGCAGGTTGGGGGGGACACCTACCTACGAGCAGTACTTC.

The rearrangement links TRBV5-1 to TRBJ1-1; TRBD1 aligns across 8 bases. Per germline, CDR1 SGHRS and CDR2 YFSETQ. V was clipped by 0 bases and J by 5 bases; unmatched bases: 6. This CDR3 contains 15 residues. Here the CDR3 reads CASSLDGQGGTEAFF. For the CDR3, the DNA is TGCGCCAGCAGCTTGGACGGACAGGGAGGAACTGAAGCTTTCTTT. Full variable domain (rest looked up from reference TRBV5-1 and TRBJ1-1): KAGVTQTPRYLIKTRGQQVTLSCSPISGHRSVSWYQQTPGQGLQFLFEYFSETQRNKGNFPGRFSGRQFSNSRSEMNVSTLELGDSALYLCASSLDGQGGTEAFFGQGTRLTVV.

This clonotype was seen ten or more times. The chain couples TRBV3-1 to TRBJ2-2; D gene ambiguous. Trimming left V 1 base short and J 6 bases short, with 9 bases between. The CDR3 length is 14 residues. Looked up from germline, CDR1 is LGHDT and CDR2 is YNNKEL (reference sequence). In DNA form, the CDR3 reads TGTGCCAGCAGCCAAGTAGCAAGTTCCGGGGAGCTGTTTTTT. This encodes CASSQVASSGELFF.

There are a few counts of this clonotype. This rearrangement joins TRBV28 to TRBJ1-5; 8 bases align to TRBD1. CDR1 is MDHEN, CDR2 SYDVKM, per germline. The CDR3 covers 18 residues. With V trimmed by 4 bases and J by 7 bases, 18 bases remained unmatched. The chain's CDR3 is CASSSLFSGGSGEQPQHF. In DNA form, the CDR3 reads TGTGCCAGCAGTTCCCTTTTTTCAGGGGGCTCAGGGGAACAGCCCCAGCATTTT.

In this sample, this clonotype turned up a few times. J is TRBJ2-2 and V is TRBV20-1; 7 bases match TRBD2. CDR3 length: 15 amino acids. J lost 3 bases, V lost 5 bases, and 9 bases had no gene match. The germline CDR1 and CDR2 sequences are DFQATT and SNEGSKA (reference sequence). CDR3 bases: TGCAGTGCTCAACCCTGGCGGGAGTACACCGGGGAGCTGTTTTTT. Its translation is CSAQPWREYTGELFF.

V and J are TRBV4-1 and TRBJ2-7, with 11 positions matching TRBD2. The ends lost 5 bases at V and 1 base at J; junction bases unmatched: 4. The CDR3 extends over 15 amino acids. The germline CDR1 and CDR2 sequences are MGHRA and YSYEKL. As DNA, the CDR3 is TGCGCCAGCAGCTTCCGACTAGCGGGGTCCTACGAGCAGTACTTC. Translation gives CASSFRLAGSYEQYF.

There are many counts of this clonotype. The V call is TRBV5-1, the J call TRBJ1-6; unclear D gene. The germline V gene has CDR1 SGHRS and CDR2 YFSETQ. V was clipped by 2 bases and J by 5 bases, with 8 bases between them. This CDR3 region has 14 residues. CDR3 loop: CASSLPEDNSPLHF. DNA of the CDR3: TGCGCCAGCAGCTTACCCGAGGATAATTCACCCCTCCACTTT.

The chain is built from TRBV29-1 and TRBJ1-1; no definite D call. Germline V gene data show CDR1 as SQVTM and CDR2 as ANQGSEA. The V gene lost 0 bases and the J gene lost 7 bases, with 12 bases spanning the gap. The CDR3 length is 13 residues. The CDR3 bases are TGCAGCGTTGAAGATTCCCCCAAGGATGAAGCTTTCTTT. It encodes CSVEDSPKDEAFF.

In this sample, this clonotype turned up many times. This chain links TRBV5-1 with TRBJ2-5; D remains unclear. V was cut by 0 bases and J by 0 bases, with 6 bases left in between. Germline V CDR1 and CDR2: SGHRS, YFSETQ. The CDR3 runs to 14 residues. The CDR3 protein is CASSLGRDQETQYF. The CDR3 nucleotides are TGCGCCAGCAGCTTGGGACGCGACCAAGAGACCCAGTACTTC. The variable domain in full, completed from reference TRBV5-1 and TRBJ2-5, reads KAGVTQTPRYLIKTRGQQVTLSCSPISGHRSVSWYQQTPGQGLQFLFEYFSETQRNKGNFPGRFSGRQFSNSRSEMNVSTLELGDSALYLCASSLGRDQETQYFGPGTRLLVL.

V and J are TRBV20-1 and TRBJ2-5; D possibly matches TRBD1 or TRBD2 (7 bases each). The CDR3 has 15 residues. Germline CDR1 DFQATT, CDR2 SNEGSKA (reference sequence). V lost 4 bases and J 5 bases, leaving 20 bases between the germline ends. Here the CDR3 reads CSATQRAGGVETQYF. CDR3 DNA: TGCAGTGCTACCCAAAGGGCAGGGGGGGTGGAGACCCAGTACTTC.

This clonotype was counted at least ten times. The genes are TRBV5-1 and TRBJ1-2; D is ambiguous. The length of the CDR3 is 15 residues. Trimming took off 0 bases at V and 0 bases at J, with 9 bases between the two ends. CDR1 is SGHRS, CDR2 YFSETQ, per germline. The CDR3 region is CASSLAGIPNYGYTF. The CDR3 DNA reads TGCGCCAGCAGCTTGGCGGGGATCCCTAACTATGGCTACACCTTC. The variable domain in full, completed from reference TRBV5-1 and TRBJ1-2, reads KAGVTQTPRYLIKTRGQQVTLSCSPISGHRSVSWYQQTPGQGLQFLFEYFSETQRNKGNFPGRFSGRQFSNSRSEMNVSTLELGDSALYLCASSLAGIPNYGYTFGSGTRLTVV.

Many counts were recorded for this clonotype. This rearrangement joins TRBV20-1 to TRBJ2-3; D might be TRBD1 (6 bases). The CDR3 loop spans 13 amino acids. V was clipped by 6 bases and J by 1 base, with 11 bases between them. Germline loops: CDR1 DFQATT, CDR2 SNEGSKA (reference sequence). CDR3: CSARRTGTDTQYF. The DNA for the CDR3 is TGCAGTGCGAGGAGGACAGGCACAGATACGCAGTATTTT.

This chain uses TRBV28 with TRBJ1-4; 9 bases agree with TRBD1. There are 15 residues in the CDR3. The germline V gene has CDR1 MDHEN and CDR2 SYDVKM. Trimming took 2 bases from V and 7 from J; bases not matched to a gene: 5. CDR3 region: CASSLRQGESEKLFF. CDR3 bases: TGTGCCAGCAGTTTACGACAGGGGGAGAGTGAAAAACTGTTTTTT.